These 15 T cell receptor beta chains share one sample of origin, sequenced in a study of cytomegalovirus exposure and HLA in healthy donors. Only in-frame clones appear in the TCRdb table, and some are missing; sequencing was by immunoSEQ multiplex PCR. The profile shows fewer than 150,000 clones, around nine tenths of them singletons. Sequencing was done on a sample of PBMCs. These receptor sequences come from a man aged 18 to 29 in good health and CMV-seropositive.

V usage is TRBV5-6 and J usage is TRBJ2-7; D might be TRBD2 (5 bases). The V end was cut by 4 bases, the J end by 4 bases, with 9 bases between. The germline V gene has CDR1 SGHDT and CDR2 YYEEEE. The CDR3 consists of 12 residues. CDR3 in amino acids: CASSRRGYEQYF. CDR3 bases: TGTGCCAGCAGCCGTAGAGGGTACGAGCAGTACTTC.

This chain joins TRBV4-1 and TRBJ1-3, with D unresolved. The V and J ends lost 4 bases and 3 bases respectively, with 19 bases between them. CDR1 is MGHRA and CDR2 is YSYEKL in the germline V gene. The CDR3 totals 17 residues. CDR3 protein: CASSLDQILGLGNTIYF. DNA of the CDR3: TGCGCCAGCAGCCTAGATCAAATCTTGGGCCTTGGAAACACCATATATTTT.

The chain combines TRBV19 with TRBJ1-1, with 7 nucleotides matching TRBD1. Germline-derived CDR1 and CDR2 are LNHDA and SQIVND (reference sequence). The CDR3 contains 15 residues. Germline trimming cut 5 bases from V and 1 base from J; bases unmatched to any gene: 7. The CDR3 DNA follows: TGTGCCAGTAGTCCCGGGACAGCCCAGAACACTGAAGCTTTCTTT. Amino acids: CASSPGTAQNTEAFF.

The CDR3 sequence is CASSDDRDTEAFF. CDR3 nucleotide sequence: TGTGCCAGCTCAGACGACAGGGACACTGAAGCTTTCTTT. This sequence joins TRBV18 and TRBJ1-1; TRBD1 matches at 7 bases. The CDR3 runs to 13 residues. The trim removed 5 bases at V and 3 bases at J, leaving 3 bases unmatched. Germline loops: CDR1 KGHSH, CDR2 LQKENI.

V and J are TRBV5-8 and TRBJ2-7; D is undetermined. Germline V gives CDR1 SGHTS, CDR2 YDEGEE. Trimming cost V 6 bases and J 1 base, with 11 bases left between them. This CDR3 spans 13 amino acids. In DNA, the CDR3 is TGTGCCAGCACGTTCACAGTTTCCTACGAGCAGTACTTC. It encodes CASTFTVSYEQYF. Full variable domain (outside the CDR3, taken from reference TRBV5-8 and TRBJ2-7): EAGVTQSPTHLIKTRGQQATLRCSPISGHTSVYWYQQALGLGLQFLLWYDEGEERNRGNFPPRFSGRQFPNYSSELNVNALELEDSALYLCASTFTVSYEQYFGPGTRLTVT.

The V gene is TRBV7-9, the J gene TRBJ2-3; D might be TRBD2 (5 bases). The CDR3 length is 18 residues. V lost 2 bases and J lost 3, with 21 bases in between. CDR1 and CDR2 from the germline V gene are SEHNR and FQNEAQ (reference sequence). The CDR3 nucleotides are TGTGCCAGCAGCTTAAGGACCAGAGGGAGAACTGCGACAGATACGCAGTATTTT. This sequence encodes CASSLRTRGRTATDTQYF.

This sequence joins TRBV5-1 and TRBJ2-1; 12 nucleotides line up with TRBD2. After removal of 6 bases from V and 6 bases from J, the junction contained 4 bases not matched to a gene. CDR3 length: 14 amino acids. The V gene's germline CDR1 is SGHRS and CDR2 YFSETQ. Written as DNA, the CDR3 is TGCGCCAGCACCCGGACTAGCGGGGCCAATGAGCAGTTCTTC. Translated: CASTRTSGANEQFF.

This clone was seen repeatedly, ten times or more. The chain has TRBV18 and TRBJ1-3; D is undetermined. The CDR3 contains 17 residues. Trimming removed 1 base from V and 3 bases from J, with 16 bases in between. Germline CDR1 KGHSH, CDR2 LQKENI. The CDR3 DNA sequence: TGTGCCAGCTCACCACAGTCGAGGGCGGCGGTTGGAAACACCATATATTTT. Translating gives CASSPQSRAAVGNTIYF.

This clone occurred a few times. The chain has TRBV15 and TRBJ1-6; 8 bases are a match to TRBD1. J lost 8 bases, V lost 3 bases, and 12 bases had no gene match. CDR1 and CDR2 from the germline V gene are LNHNV and YYDKDF (reference sequence). This CDR3 comprises 17 residues. The CDR3 DNA follows: TGTGCCACCAGCAGTGTTGACCAGGGGGCGCAGGATTCACCCCTCCACTTT. It codes for CATSSVDQGAQDSPLHF.

This clone was counted only a few times. V gene TRBV19 combines with J gene TRBJ1-5; the D gene is possibly TRBD1 (5 bases). Trimming removed 5 bases from V and 4 bases from J, with 12 bases in between. CDR1 is LNHDA, CDR2 SQIVND, per germline (reference sequence). The CDR3 length is 14 residues. CDR3 region: CASSVTASNQPQHF. Written as DNA, the CDR3 is TGTGCCAGTAGTGTGACAGCTTCGAATCAGCCCCAGCATTTT.

The chain recombines TRBV9 with TRBJ2-3; 8 bases are a match to TRBD2. The germline V gene has CDR1 SGDLS and CDR2 YYNGEE. V shed 3 bases, J shed 0 bases, and the junction held 15 bases outside the gene matches. The CDR3 extends over 19 amino acids. The CDR3 DNA sequence: TGTGCCAGCAGCGGAGCCCAGGGCAGGCGGGAGGCCAGCACAGATACGCAGTATTTT. Translating gives CASSGAQGRREASTDTQYF. The entire variable domain, with the rest obtained from reference TRBV9 and TRBJ2-3, is as follows: DSGVTQTPKHLITATGQRVTLRCSPRSGDLSVYWYQQSLDQGLQFLIQYYNGEERAKGNILERFSAQQFPDLHSELNLSSLELGDSALYFCASSGAQGRREASTDTQYFGPGTRLTVL.

The chain is built from TRBV7-2 and TRBJ1-1; D is ambiguous. The CDR3 spans 15 residues. Germline CDR1 reads SGHTA; CDR2 reads FQGNSA. V dropped 5 bases and J dropped 4 bases, with 17 bases sitting between them. For the CDR3, the DNA is TGTGCCAGCAGCCTGAATTGGCTTCCGGGCACTGAAGCTTTCTTT. It codes for CASSLNWLPGTEAFF.

The V call is TRBV18, the J call TRBJ2-5; D remains ambiguous. The germline CDR1 and CDR2 sequences are KGHSH and LQKENI. The CDR3 covers 14 residues. Trimming pared 6 bases from V and 0 bases from J, leaving 11 bases between. The CDR3 DNA reads as TGTGCCAGCTCCCCGCAGACTTACCAAGAGACCCAGTACTTC. Its protein product is CASSPQTYQETQYF.

This clone was found once. This chain uses TRBV7-9 with TRBJ2-3; no clear D gene. From germline, CDR1 is SEHNR and CDR2 FQNEAQ (reference sequence). This CDR3 has 16 amino acids. V was clipped by 5 bases and J by 4 bases, with 19 bases between them. CDR3 in amino acids: CASSPLWKRRPDTQYF. The CDR3 DNA reads TGTGCCAGCAGCCCCCTTTGGAAAAGGCGGCCAGATACGCAGTATTTT.

This rearrangement joins TRBV7-9 to TRBJ2-5; D ambiguous. Germline V gives CDR1 SEHNR, CDR2 FQNEAQ (reference sequence). Trimming stripped 2 bases from V and 7 bases from J, with 14 bases between. This CDR3 is built from 14 residues. The CDR3 DNA is TGTGCCAGCAGCTTATATGAGGAGACGGGGACCCAGTACTTC. This codes for CASSLYEETGTQYF.